Each of the 10 T cell receptor beta chains below was sequenced from the same sample in a study of blood T cell repertoires in COVID-19. Profiling relied on immunoSEQ multiplex PCR, and the TCRdb table lists in-frame clones only, not all of them. Among around 57,000 clones, around 87% were seen once, and the ten largest hold 7.8%. Input material: peripheral blood. These receptors were obtained from a man between 50 and 59 years old with active COVID-19.

This chain uses TRBV18 with TRBJ1-2, with D perhaps TRBD1 (5 bases). The V gene lost 0 bases and the J gene lost 2 bases, with 7 bases spanning the gap. Germline loops: CDR1 KGHSH, CDR2 LQKENI. CDR3 length equals 14 residues. CDR3 region: CASSPPDTNYGYTF. CDR3 sequence (DNA): TGTGCCAGCTCACCACCGGACACCAACTATGGCTACACCTTC.

The gene calls are TRBV7-2 and TRBJ2-1; 7 positions agree with TRBD2. With V trimmed by 1 base and J by 4 bases, 1 base remained unmatched. Germline V lookup: CDR1 SGHTA, CDR2 FQGNSA. The CDR3 runs to 14 residues. The CDR3 region is CASSLGTSYNEQFF. The CDR3 coding sequence is TGTGCCAGCAGCTTAGGGACTAGTTACAATGAGCAGTTCTTC. Complete variable domain (other parts from reference TRBV7-2 and TRBJ2-1): GAGVSQSPSNKVTEKGKDVELRCDPISGHTALYWYRQSLGQGLEFLIYFQGNSAPDKSGLPSDRFSAERTGGSVSTLTIQRTQQEDSAVYLCASSLGTSYNEQFFGPGTRLTVL.

This clone was seen once. This sequence joins TRBV28 and TRBJ2-7; TRBD2 agrees at 9 bases. CDR3 length equals 15 residues. Germline V CDR1 and CDR2: MDHEN, SYDVKM. V shed 2 bases and J 5 bases; nucleotides not matched to a gene: 7. As DNA, the CDR3 is TGTGCCAGCAGTTTAAATGAAGCGGGAGGCCACGAGCAGTACTTC. Amino acids: CASSLNEAGGHEQYF.

This chain connects TRBV4-2 to TRBJ1-2, with D perhaps TRBD1 (5 bases). V dropped 0 bases and J dropped 8 bases, with 16 bases sitting between them. Germline CDR1 reads LGHNA; CDR2 reads YNFKEQ. The length of the CDR3 is 15 residues. Written as DNA, the CDR3 is TGTGCCAGCAGCCAAGATAAAACAGGACCTGGGGGCTACACCTTC. Protein product: CASSQDKTGPGGYTF.

This chain joins TRBV19 and TRBJ1-1; possibly TRBD1 for D (6 bases). There are 14 residues in the CDR3. V was cut by 5 bases and J by 0 bases, with 10 bases left in between. In germline, CDR1 is LNHDA, CDR2 SQIVND (reference sequence). CDR3 nucleotides: TGTGCCAGTAGTGCTGGGGGCGTGAACACTGAAGCTTTCTTT. It specifies CASSAGGVNTEAFF.

The chain recombines TRBV5-1 with TRBJ2-7; 7 positions agree with TRBD2. Germline CDR1 reads SGHRS; CDR2 reads YFSETQ. The length of the CDR3 is 15 residues. V gave up 4 bases and J gave up 7 bases; unmatched junction bases: 14. CDR3 amino acids: CASSLTTGRTQEQYF. CDR3 sequence (DNA): TGCGCCAGCAGCCTAACAACCGGGAGGACGCAAGAGCAGTACTTC.

The V call is TRBV20-1, the J call TRBJ2-3, with D possibly matching TRBD2 (5 bases). The germline gives CDR1 DFQATT, CDR2 SNEGSKA (reference sequence). This CDR3 contains 14 residues. Trimming took off 3 bases at V and 6 bases at J, with 16 bases between the two ends. CDR3 coding DNA: TGCAGTGCTAGTCAGAGGGCCCTCGAGGATACGCAGTATTTT. Amino acids: CSASQRALEDTQYF.

J is TRBJ2-3 and V is TRBV4-3; TRBD2 matches 10 bases. Germline V gene sequence: CDR1 LGHNA, CDR2 YSLEER. V lost 1 base and J lost 5; bases outside the gene matches: 9. This CDR3 contains 17 residues. CDR3 coding DNA: TGCGCCAGCAGCCAAGGGTTAACTAGCGGGGAGATAGATACGCAGTATTTT. It translates to CASSQGLTSGEIDTQYF.

The V call is TRBV14, the J call TRBJ2-7; a weak D match, TRBD1 (6 bases). V shed 6 bases and J shed 6 bases, with 12 bases lying between them. The germline gives CDR1 SGHDN, CDR2 FVKESK. The CDR3 runs to 12 residues. CDR3 coding DNA: TGTGCCAGCAGTCGAACAGGGTTCGAGCAGTACTTC. Encoded protein: CASSRTGFEQYF.

This chain links TRBV9 with TRBJ1-1; TRBD1 might be the D (5 bases). V was clipped by 1 base and J by 0 bases, with 16 bases between them. This CDR3 has 17 amino acids. Germline loops: CDR1 SGDLS, CDR2 YYNGEE. The CDR3 sequence is CASSVSVGEGLNTEAFF. CDR3 sequence (DNA): TGTGCCAGCAGCGTATCCGTAGGGGAGGGGTTGAACACTGAAGCTTTCTTT. Variable domain in full (rest from reference TRBV9 and TRBJ1-1): DSGVTQTPKHLITATGQRVTLRCSPRSGDLSVYWYQQSLDQGLQFLIQYYNGEERAKGNILERFSAQQFPDLHSELNLSSLELGDSALYFCASSVSVGEGLNTEAFFGQGTRLTVV.